Below, 18 T cell receptor beta chains from the same sample are listed, as sequenced in a study of identifying expanded T cells in peripheral blood. Repertoires were generated with immunoSEQ multiplex PCR, while TCRdb's copy carries only in-frame clones and drops some. There are 80,000 to 95,000 clones in the sample; more than 70% occur only once, and 3% to 4% lies in the top ten. What was sequenced was blood. The receptors here all came from a person aged 18 to 75 in good health.

The V call is TRBV6-6, the J call TRBJ1-1, with 11 positions matching TRBD1. This CDR3 has 15 amino acids. Germline lookup yields CDR1 MNHNY and CDR2 SVGAGI (reference sequence). Trimming at V came to 6 bases and at J to 1 base, leaving 4 bases not matched to a gene. The CDR3 reads CASSRTGGANTEAFF. In DNA, the CDR3 is TGTGCCAGCAGCCGGACAGGGGGCGCGAACACTGAAGCTTTCTTT.

V is TRBV5-1 and J is TRBJ2-7; 13 bases map to TRBD2. Germline CDR1 SGHRS, CDR2 YFSETQ. J lost 6 bases, V lost 6 bases, and 9 bases had no gene match. CDR3 length: 15 amino acids. CDR3 sequence (DNA): TGCGCCAGCACCGGACTAGCGGGGGTGTCTGGCGAGCAGTACTTC. Translation gives CASTGLAGVSGEQYF. Together with reference TRBV5-1 and TRBJ2-7, the CDR3 gives the full variable domain: KAGVTQTPRYLIKTRGQQVTLSCSPISGHRSVSWYQQTPGQGLQFLFEYFSETQRNKGNFPGRFSGRQFSNSRSEMNVSTLELGDSALYLCASTGLAGVSGEQYFGPGTRLTVT.

This chain joins TRBV11-1 and TRBJ2-7, with D tentatively TRBD2 (6 bases). The CDR3 has 16 residues. The germline V gene has CDR1 SGHAT and CDR2 FQDESV (reference sequence). Between the trimmed V and J ends, which lost 2 bases and 3 bases, there was a span of 17 bases. CDR3 protein: CASSLMGSGHVYEQYF. CDR3 nucleotide sequence: TGTGCCAGCAGCTTAATGGGTAGCGGCCATGTCTACGAGCAGTACTTC. The full variable domain, in which reference TRBV11-1 and TRBJ2-7 provide the parts outside the CDR3, is EAEVAQSPRYKITEKSQAVAFWCDPISGHATLYWYRQILGQGPELLVQFQDESVVDDSQLPKDRFSAERLKGVDSTLKIQPAELGDSAMYLCASSLMGSGHVYEQYFGPGTRLTVT.

This clone was observed once. The chain recombines TRBV7-9 with TRBJ2-7; 9 bases agree with TRBD1. The CDR3 is 16 amino acids. Germline CDR1 and CDR2: SEHNR and FQNEAQ (reference sequence). The junction had 15 bases not matched to a gene; V was cut back by 6 bases and J by 6 bases. CDR3 nucleotides: TGTGCCAGCAGTCCCTTTGCGGGGACAGGGAGTTCCGAGCAGTACTTC. Amino acid sequence: CASSPFAGTGSSEQYF.

The chain carries TRBV9 and TRBJ2-5; TRBD2 matches at 10 bases. V lost 0 bases and J lost 5; bases outside the gene matches: 10. CDR1 is SGDLS, CDR2 YYNGEE, per germline. The CDR3 totals 17 residues. In DNA form, the CDR3 reads TGTGCCAGCAGCGTAGGTAGCGGGGGGCCACGTGGCGAGACCCAGTACTTC. Its translation is CASSVGSGGPRGETQYF.

The chain couples TRBV2 to TRBJ2-1; D gene ambiguous. V lost 5 bases to trimming and J lost 4 bases, with 3 bases between them. Germline V gives CDR1 SNHLY, CDR2 FYNNEI. The CDR3 spans 11 residues. CDR3 in amino acids: CASSSYNEQFF. The CDR3 DNA sequence: TGTGCCAGCAGTTCATACAATGAGCAGTTCTTC.

As for this clone: Other DNA sequences of this sample code for an identical CDR3. The J gene is TRBJ1-1, the V gene TRBV29-1, with D perhaps TRBD1 (6 bases). This CDR3 comprises 12 residues. V lost 4 bases and J 4 bases, leaving 10 bases between the germline ends. The germline V gene has CDR1 SQVTM and CDR2 ANQGSEA. The CDR3 region is CSVVTGATEAFF. For the CDR3, the DNA is TGCAGCGTTGTAACGGGGGCCACTGAAGCTTTCTTT.

A remark on this clone: A far larger clone differs by one base, so this is likely a read error. Different DNA sequences within this sample yield the same CDR3. This chain links TRBV28 with TRBJ2-7; D not resolved. The CDR3 extends over 10 amino acids. CDR1 is MDHEN, CDR2 SYDVKM, per germline. Trimming took off 8 bases at V and 0 bases at J, with 2 bases between the two ends. The CDR3 spells CASGSYEQYF. DNA of the CDR3: TGTGCCAGCGGCTCCTACGAGCAGTACTTC.

This clone was picked up a small number of times. The genes are TRBV6-1 and TRBJ2-7, with D possibly matching TRBD2 (6 bases). V was pared by 1 base and J by 0 bases, with 10 bases between. The germline V gene has CDR1 MNHNS and CDR2 SASEGT. The CDR3 totals 15 residues. This chain's CDR3 is CASSEEAGSSYEQYF. Here the CDR3 DNA reads TGTGCCAGCAGTGAAGAGGCGGGGAGCTCCTACGAGCAGTACTTC.

The sample holds one count of this clone. The chain carries TRBV27 and TRBJ2-1, with D unresolved. Germline V gene lookup returns CDR1 MNHEY and CDR2 SMNVEV (reference sequence). The V end was cut by 7 bases, the J end by 4 bases, with 17 bases between. The CDR3 has 15 residues. The CDR3 DNA is TGTGCCAGCATGTCTCCGGCGGATTCATACAATGAGCAGTTCTTC. It encodes CASMSPADSYNEQFF.

This sequence joins TRBV7-3 and TRBJ2-7; weak D call: TRBD1 (6 bases). Per the germline V gene, CDR1 is SGHTA and CDR2 is FQGTGA. The CDR3 consists of 16 residues. V shed 5 bases and J shed 5 bases, with 22 bases lying between them. In DNA, the CDR3 is TGTGCCAGCAGCCATCGATTGACAGGAGGCAGACACGAGCAGTACTTC. Translated: CASSHRLTGGRHEQYF.

The chain is built from TRBV6-6 and TRBJ2-3; D perhaps matches TRBD2 (6 bases). Trimming removed 5 bases at V and 4 bases at J, with 13 bases between. There are 14 residues in the CDR3. CDR1 is MNHNY and CDR2 is SVGAGI in the germline V gene (reference sequence). The CDR3 DNA follows: TGTGCCAGCAGTGCACGACTAGGCCCAGATACGCAGTATTTT. Its protein product is CASSARLGPDTQYF.

This chain uses TRBV6-1 with TRBJ2-7, with 9 nucleotides matching TRBD1. The CDR3 consists of 14 residues. CDR1 is MNHNS and CDR2 is SASEGT in the germline V gene. V was clipped by 6 bases and J by 2 bases; unmatched bases: 5. The CDR3 protein is CASRRQGGPYEQYF. Here the CDR3 DNA reads TGTGCCAGCAGGAGACAGGGGGGTCCCTACGAGCAGTACTTC.

The V and J genes are TRBV18 and TRBJ2-2; D gene unclear. CDR3 length: 15 residues. The V gene's germline CDR1 is KGHSH and CDR2 LQKENI. V lost 2 bases and J 6 bases, leaving 13 bases between the germline ends. DNA for the CDR3: TGTGCCAGCTCACCAGAGGAGCTGGTCTCCGGGGAGCTGTTTTTT. It is translated as CASSPEELVSGELFF.

The chain couples TRBV19 to TRBJ2-1; D is perhaps TRBD2 (7 bases). This CDR3 comprises 16 residues. V shed 3 bases and J shed 2 bases, with 14 bases lying between them. The germline V gene has CDR1 LNHDA and CDR2 SQIVND (reference sequence). DNA of the CDR3: TGTGCCAGTAGTATCGAGTTGCGGGGGCCCTACAATGAGCAGTTCTTC. This encodes CASSIELRGPYNEQFF.

The J gene is TRBJ1-1, the V gene TRBV21-1; the table's D call of TRBD1 was not tested on the DNA. TRBV21-1 is labeled a pseudogene. The CDR3 spans 15 residues. DNA of the CDR3: TGTGCCAGCAGCAAAGTTCGGACAGGGAACACTGAAGCTTTCTTT. This translates into CASSKVRTGNTEAFF.

The J gene is TRBJ2-3, the V gene TRBV2; TRBD2 matches 7 bases. The CDR3 totals 14 residues. Germline V gives CDR1 SNHLY, CDR2 FYNNEI. With 7 bases clipped from V and 9 bases from J, the junction kept 13 bases outside the gene matches. CDR3 coding DNA: TGTGCCAGCAAGGCGGCTAGCGGAGCTTCCACGCAGTATTTT. This codes for CASKAASGASTQYF.

The genes are TRBV5-6 and TRBJ2-1; 8 positions match TRBD1. V trimming: 4 bases; J trimming: 0 bases; junction bases outside the gene matches: 6. Germline-derived CDR1 and CDR2 are SGHDT and YYEEEE. The CDR3 has 16 amino acids. CDR3 nucleotide sequence: TGTGCCAGCAGCCCGTGGACAGGGAGCTCCTACAATGAGCAGTTCTTC. Its translation: CASSPWTGSSYNEQFF.